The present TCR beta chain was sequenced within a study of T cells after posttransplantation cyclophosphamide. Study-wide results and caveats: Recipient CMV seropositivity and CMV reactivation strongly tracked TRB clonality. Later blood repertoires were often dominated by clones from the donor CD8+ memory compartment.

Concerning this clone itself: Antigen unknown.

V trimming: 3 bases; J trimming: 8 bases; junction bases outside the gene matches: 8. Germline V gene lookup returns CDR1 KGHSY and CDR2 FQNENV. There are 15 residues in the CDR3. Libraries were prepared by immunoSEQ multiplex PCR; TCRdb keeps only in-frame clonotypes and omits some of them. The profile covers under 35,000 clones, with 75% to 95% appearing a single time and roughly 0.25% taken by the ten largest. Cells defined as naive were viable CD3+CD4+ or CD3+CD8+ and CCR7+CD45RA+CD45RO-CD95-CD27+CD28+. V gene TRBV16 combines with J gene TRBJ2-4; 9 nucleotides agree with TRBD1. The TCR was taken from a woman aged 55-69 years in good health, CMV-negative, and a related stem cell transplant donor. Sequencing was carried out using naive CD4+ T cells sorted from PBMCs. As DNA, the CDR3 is TGTGCCAGCAGCCACCCCCGGACAGGGGAGGACATTCAGTACTTC. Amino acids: CASSHPRTGEDIQYF.